These 13 T cell receptor beta chains share one sample of origin, sequenced in a study of cytotoxic CD8 clonotypes in ibrutinib-treated CLL. Data came from immunoSEQ multiplex PCR; TCRdb stores just in-frame clones and leaves some out. The repertoire consists of roughly 300,000 clones, with 60% to 80% occurring once and the leading ten covering approximately 5.6%. This sample comprised PBMCs, obtained at disease progression, from a patient treated with ibrutinib. These receptors came from a human donor with chronic lymphocytic leukemia.

The V and J genes are TRBV25-1 and TRBJ2-3; possibly TRBD2 for D (6 bases). Trimming pared 3 bases from V and 2 bases from J, leaving 15 bases between. Germline CDR1 reads MGHDK; CDR2 reads SYGVNS. CDR3 length: 16 amino acids. In nucleotides, the CDR3 is TGTGCCAGCAGTGACACCACGGGAGCGGACACAGATACGCAGTATTTT. Protein product: CASSDTTGADTDTQYF.

V is TRBV19 and J is TRBJ2-1, with TRBD2 as a possible D gene (6 bases). V was trimmed by 2 bases and J by 2 bases, leaving 10 bases between them. The CDR3 runs to 15 residues. Looked up from germline, CDR1 is LNHDA and CDR2 is SQIVND (reference sequence). This CDR3 is CASSISSGTYNEQFF. CDR3 nucleotides: TGTGCCAGTAGTATAAGTAGCGGAACCTACAATGAGCAGTTCTTC.

This CDR3 reads CASDGVGNEQYF. In nucleotides, the CDR3 is TGTGCCAGCGATGGGGTAGGGAACGAGCAGTACTTC. The chain combines TRBV6-6 with TRBJ2-7; no definite D call. The CDR3 is 12 amino acids. From germline, CDR1 is MNHNY and CDR2 SVGAGI (reference sequence). Between the trimmed V and J ends, which lost 8 bases and 5 bases, there was a span of 13 bases.

This clone was recorded a few times. V and J are TRBV29-1 and TRBJ1-2, with D uncertain. Germline V gene sequence: CDR1 SQVTM, CDR2 ANQGSEA. The CDR3 covers 11 residues. The V end lost 7 bases, the J end lost 6 bases, and 12 bases lay between the germline ends. The CDR3 region has the DNA TGCAGCGCATGGCATACCGATGGCTACACCTTC. Translated: CSAWHTDGYTF. The full variable domain, completed using reference TRBV29-1 and TRBJ1-2, is SAVISQKPSRDICQRGTSLTIQCQVDSQVTMMFWYRQQPGQSLTLIATANQGSEATYESGFVIDKFPISRPNLTFSTLTVSNMSPEDSSIYLCSAWHTDGYTFGSGTRLTVV.

V and J are TRBV18 and TRBJ2-7; 7 bases are shared with TRBD2. The germline gives CDR1 KGHSH, CDR2 LQKENI. Trimming at V came to 4 bases and at J to 0 bases, leaving 6 bases not matched to a gene. The CDR3 extends over 15 amino acids. CDR3 sequence: CASSHTSESSYEQYF. The CDR3 DNA reads TGTGCCAGCTCACACACTAGCGAGAGCTCCTACGAGCAGTACTTC.

The rearrangement uses TRBV7-8 and TRBJ2-1; possibly TRBD1 for D (6 bases). CDR1 and CDR2 from the germline V gene are SGHVS and FQNEAQ. V was shortened by 5 bases and J by 5 bases, with 16 bases between the two germline ends. This CDR3 spans 15 amino acids. The CDR3 loop is CASSRWTVWNNEQFF. The CDR3 DNA reads as TGTGCCAGCAGCCGATGGACAGTTTGGAACAATGAGCAGTTCTTC.

The V gene is TRBV7-9, the J gene TRBJ2-2, with D perhaps TRBD2 (7 bases). Trimming left V 5 bases short and J 5 bases short, with 18 bases between. The CDR3 runs to 16 residues. Germline V gene sequence: CDR1 SEHNR, CDR2 FQNEAQ (reference sequence). For the CDR3, the DNA is TGTGCCAGCAGCCCCGAAGGGGGGGCCGGGACCGGGGAGCTGTTTTTT. Translated, it gives CASSPEGGAGTGELFF.

This chain uses TRBV15 with TRBJ2-7, with D tentatively TRBD1 (5 bases). The germline V gene has CDR1 LNHNV and CDR2 YYDKDF (reference sequence). The V gene lost 1 base and the J gene lost 3 bases, with 7 bases spanning the gap. This CDR3 is 13 amino acids long. The CDR3 bases are TGTGCCACCAGCAGAGGCAGGGACTACGAGCAGTACTTC. Translated, it gives CATSRGRDYEQYF.

This chain links TRBV4-1 with TRBJ2-5, with a tentative D call TRBD2 (5 bases). V was shortened by 5 bases and J by 5 bases, with 9 bases between the two germline ends. CDR1 is MGHRA, CDR2 YSYEKL, per germline. The CDR3 is 12 amino acids. CDR3 in amino acids: CASSSPGETQYF. CDR3 nucleotides: TGCGCCAGCAGCAGTCCGGGGGAGACCCAGTACTTC.

The chain has TRBV10-3 and TRBJ1-1; 7 bases align to TRBD1. V was clipped by 0 bases and J by 6 bases; unmatched bases: 4. Per the germline V gene, CDR1 is ENHRY and CDR2 is SYGVKD. The CDR3 is 14 residues long. The CDR3 sequence: CAISESGRGAEAFF. CDR3 sequence (DNA): TGTGCCATCAGTGAGTCGGGCAGGGGGGCTGAAGCTTTCTTT.

The chain recombines TRBV6-5 with TRBJ2-7; 7 nucleotides align to TRBD2. CDR1 is MNHEY and CDR2 is SVGAGI in the germline V gene. The CDR3 spans 15 residues. Trimming took 0 bases from V and 7 from J; bases not matched to a gene: 9. The CDR3 loop reads CASSYSGSGIGEQYF. The CDR3 DNA sequence: TGTGCCAGCAGTTACTCGGGGAGCGGGATAGGAGAGCAGTACTTC.

The chain links TRBV11-2 to TRBJ2-1; unclear D gene. Germline V gene lookup returns CDR1 SGHAT and CDR2 FQNNGV. The V end was cut by 5 bases, the J end by 4 bases, with 3 bases between. CDR3 length equals 11 residues. The CDR3 loop reads CASSRYNEQFF. Written as DNA, the CDR3 is TGTGCCAGCAGCCGATACAATGAGCAGTTCTTC.

V usage is TRBV20-1 and J usage is TRBJ2-1; no firm D call. The CDR3 covers 11 residues. The germline gives CDR1 DFQATT, CDR2 SNEGSKA (reference sequence). V was cut by 0 bases and J by 7 bases, with 4 bases left in between. CDR3 residues: CSAREMNEQFF. Here the CDR3 DNA reads TGCAGTGCTAGAGAGATGAATGAGCAGTTCTTC.